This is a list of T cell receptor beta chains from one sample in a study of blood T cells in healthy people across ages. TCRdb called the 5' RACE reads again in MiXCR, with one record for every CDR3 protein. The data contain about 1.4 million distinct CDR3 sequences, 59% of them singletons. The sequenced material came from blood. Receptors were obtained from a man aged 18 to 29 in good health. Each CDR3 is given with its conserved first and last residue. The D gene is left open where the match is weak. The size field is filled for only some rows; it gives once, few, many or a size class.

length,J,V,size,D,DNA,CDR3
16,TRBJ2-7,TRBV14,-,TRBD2,TGTGCCAGCAGCCAGATTGAGGCGGGAGGGCCCTACGAGCAGTACTTC,CASSQIEAGGPYEQYF
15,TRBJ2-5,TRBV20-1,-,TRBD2,TGCAGTGCTAGTGCGGTAGCGGGAGATTGGGAGACCCAGTACTTC,CSASAVAGDWETQYF
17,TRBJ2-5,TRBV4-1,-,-,TGCGCCAGCAGCCAAGGAAGGAGCCCCCAGACCCAAGAGACCCAGTACTTC,CASSQGRSPQTQETQYF
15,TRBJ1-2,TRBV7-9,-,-,TGTGCCAGCAGCTTAGTATTGAGAGGGTACGATGGCTACACCTTC,CASSLVLRGYDGYTF
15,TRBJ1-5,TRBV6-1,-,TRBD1,TGTGCCAGCAGTCGTACCGGGACAGAGAATCAGCCCCAGCATTTT,CASSRTGTENQPQHF
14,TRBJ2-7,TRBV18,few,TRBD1,TGTGCCAGCTCTACGGGACAGCTAATATACGAGCAGTACTTC,CASSTGQLIYEQYF
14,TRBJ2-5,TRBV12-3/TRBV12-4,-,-,TGTGCCAGCAGTTTAGGCACTAGTTGGGAGACCCAGTACTTC,CASSLGTSWETQYF
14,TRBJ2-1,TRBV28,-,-,TGTGCCAGCAGTTCCGGAGGAGGGGGCAATGAGCAGTTCTTC,CASSSGGGGNEQFF
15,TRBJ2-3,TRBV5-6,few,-,TGTGCCAGCAGCGACGGACAGAACGGCGCAGATACGCAGTATTTT,CASSDGQNGADTQYF
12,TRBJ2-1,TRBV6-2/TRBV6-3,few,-,TGTGCCAGCAGTTACTCGCTGGGTGAGCAGTTCTTC,CASSYSLGEQFF
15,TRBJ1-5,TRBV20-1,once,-,TGCAGTGCTAGCTGGGCCCCGGGGAGAAATCAGCCCCAGCATTTT,CSASWAPGRNQPQHF
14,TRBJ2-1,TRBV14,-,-,TGTGCCAGCAGCCAAGTGGCCGGCTGGAATGAGCAGTTCTTC,CASSQVAGWNEQFF
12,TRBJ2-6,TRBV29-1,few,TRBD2,TGCAGCGTTGCGGGACTAGCCAACGTCCTGACTTTC,CSVAGLANVLTF
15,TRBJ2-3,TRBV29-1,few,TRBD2,TGCAGCGTTGAGCGGGCGGGAGACAGCACAGATACGCAGTATTTT,CSVERAGDSTDTQYF
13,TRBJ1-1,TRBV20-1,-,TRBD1,TGCAGTGCTGGAGAGGACAGGGCCACTGAAGCTTTCTTT,CSAGEDRATEAFF
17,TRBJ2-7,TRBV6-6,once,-,TGTGCCAGCAGTTACTCGTTACAGGACACCTCTAGCTACGAGCAGTACTTC,CASSYSLQDTSSYEQYF
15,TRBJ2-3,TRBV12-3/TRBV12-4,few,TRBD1,TGTGCCAGCAGCGCCGGGACAGGGGAGGCAGATACGCAGTATTTT,CASSAGTGEADTQYF
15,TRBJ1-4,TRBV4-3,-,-,TGCGCCAGCAGCCAACAATCGATGGGAGATGAAAAACTGTTTTTT,CASSQQSMGDEKLFF
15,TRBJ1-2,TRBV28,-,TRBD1,TGTGCCAGCAGGAGCCAGGGGGTCGGACTATATGGCTACACCTTC,CASRSQGVGLYGYTF
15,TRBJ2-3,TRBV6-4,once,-,TGTGCCAGCAGTGACGCGAGTGGGGGCACAGATACGCAGTATTTT,CASSDASGGTDTQYF
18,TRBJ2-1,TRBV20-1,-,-,TGCAGTGCCCCTAGACTGAACAGGGGAGGCATCTCCTACAATGAGCAGTTCTTC,CSAPRLNRGGISYNEQFF
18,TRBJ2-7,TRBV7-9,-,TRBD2,TGTGCCAGCAGCTTAGCAGGATCGGTAGCGGGGGGGCCGAACGAGCAGTACTTC,CASSLAGSVAGGPNEQYF
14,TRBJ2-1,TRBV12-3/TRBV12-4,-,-,TGTGCCAGCAGTTTCATGTCGAGCTACAATGAGCAGTTCTTC,CASSFMSSYNEQFF
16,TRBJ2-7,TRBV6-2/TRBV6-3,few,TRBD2,TGTGCCAGCAGTCGGGAGACTAGCGGCAACACCTACGAGCAGTACTTC,CASSRETSGNTYEQYF
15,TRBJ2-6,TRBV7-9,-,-,TGTGCCAGCAGTTTATCTAGCTCTGGGGCCAACGTCCTGACTTTC,CASSLSSSGANVLTF
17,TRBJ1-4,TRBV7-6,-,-,TGTGCCAGCAGCTTAGAACCGGGGGCGGCAACTAATGAAAAACTGTTTTTT,CASSLEPGAATNEKLFF
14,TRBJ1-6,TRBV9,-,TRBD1,TGTGCCAGCAGCGCCGGGACAGGGAGAATGCCCCTCCACTTT,CASSAGTGRMPLHF
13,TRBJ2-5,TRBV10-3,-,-,TGTGCCATCAGTGGCGACTACCAAGAGACCCAGTACTTC,CAISGDYQETQYF
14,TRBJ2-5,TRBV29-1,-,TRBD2,TGCAGCGTTGGCTCTAGCGGGAGCGGGTACGGGCAGTACTTC,CSVGSSGSGYGQYF
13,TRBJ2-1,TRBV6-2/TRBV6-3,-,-,TGTGCCAGCAGCAACGGGGCCGCGAATGAGCAGTTCTTC,CASSNGAANEQFF
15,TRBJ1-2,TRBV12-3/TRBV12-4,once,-,TGTGCCAGCAGTTTGGTTCAGGCCCCCCACTATGGCTACACCTTC,CASSLVQAPHYGYTF
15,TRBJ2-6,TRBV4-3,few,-,TGCGCCAGCAGCCATGTGGGCTCTGGGGCCAACGTCCTGACTTTC,CASSHVGSGANVLTF
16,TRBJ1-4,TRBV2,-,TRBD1,TGTGCCAGCAGTCCCAGTGGGGGACAGGGCCAAGAAAAACTGTTTTTT,CASSPSGGQGQEKLFF
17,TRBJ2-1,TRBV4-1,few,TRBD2,TGCGCCAGCAGCCAAGAAGGCGCCGGGACTACTTACAATGAGCAGTTCTTC,CASSQEGAGTTYNEQFF
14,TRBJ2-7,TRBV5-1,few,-,TGCGCCAGCAGCTCCAGGGCGGGGCCCTACGAGCAGTACTTC,CASSSRAGPYEQYF
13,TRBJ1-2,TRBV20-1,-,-,TGCAGTGCTAGAGCACGACCCTCCTATGGCTACACCTTC,CSARARPSYGYTF
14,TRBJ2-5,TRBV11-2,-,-,TGTGCCAGCACCCAAACAGGGATCCAAGAGACCCAGTACTTC,CASTQTGIQETQYF
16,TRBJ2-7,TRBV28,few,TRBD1,TGTGCCAGCAGTTCCCAGGGACAGCCTAACACCTACGAGCAGTACTTC,CASSSQGQPNTYEQYF
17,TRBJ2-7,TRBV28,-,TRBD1,TGTGCCAGCAGTTTCCAAGAGGGGGACAGATTGACCTACGAGCAGTACTTC,CASSFQEGDRLTYEQYF
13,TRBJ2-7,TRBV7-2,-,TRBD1,TGTGCCTGCAGGGTGGACAGGGTCAATGAGCAGTACTTC,CACRVDRVNEQYF
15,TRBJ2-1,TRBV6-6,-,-,TGTGCCAGCAGTTACGGGAGAGGGAGGTACAATGAGCAGTTCTTC,CASSYGRGRYNEQFF
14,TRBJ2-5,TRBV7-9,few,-,TGTGCCAGCAGCTTAGCACAGGGTAGAGAGACCCAGTACTTC,CASSLAQGRETQYF
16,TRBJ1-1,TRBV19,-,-,TGTGCCAGTAGTATAGGGGGTAATCAGATGAACACTGAAGCTTTCTTT,CASSIGGNQMNTEAFF
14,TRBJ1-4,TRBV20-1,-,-,TGCAGTGCTGGGATTACAGGGCTAGGGGAAAAACTGTTTTTT,CSAGITGLGEKLFF
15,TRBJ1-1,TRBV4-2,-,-,TGTGCCAGCAGCCAAGGGGGTACAGAGAACACTGAAGCTTTCTTT,CASSQGGTENTEAFF
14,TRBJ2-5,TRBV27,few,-,TGTGCCAGCAGTTTAGACCAGGGCATCGAGACCCAGTACTTC,CASSLDQGIETQYF
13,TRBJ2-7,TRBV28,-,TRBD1,TGTGCCACCGGGACAGCAAGCTCCTACGAGCAGTACTTC,CATGTASSYEQYF
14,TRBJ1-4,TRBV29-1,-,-,TGCAGCGTAAGGCAGGGACGGGTATTGGAAAAACTGTTTTTT,CSVRQGRVLEKLFF
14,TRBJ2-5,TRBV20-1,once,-,TGCAGTGCTGCACTATCGACCCCGGGAGAGACCCAGTACTTC,CSAALSTPGETQYF
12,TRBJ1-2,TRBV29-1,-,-,TGCAGCGTTGAAGATTCCCCGGCCGGCTACACCTTC,CSVEDSPAGYTF
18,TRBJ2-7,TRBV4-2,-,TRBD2,TGTGCCAGCAGCCAAGAAAGGCTAGCGGGGGGGATTTCCTACGAGCAGTACTTC,CASSQERLAGGISYEQYF
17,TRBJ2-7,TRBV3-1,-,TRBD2,TGTGCCAGCAGCCAAGAAACATGGTCTAGCGGGAGTTACAAGCAGTACTTC,CASSQETWSSGSYKQYF
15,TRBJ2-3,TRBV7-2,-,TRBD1,TGTGCCAGCAGCATCCGGACAGGGAACACAGATACGCAGTATTTT,CASSIRTGNTDTQYF
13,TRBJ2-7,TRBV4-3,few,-,TGCGCCAGTACGATACTGGGCGGTTACGAGCAGTACTTC,CASTILGGYEQYF